The 3 T cell receptor beta chains presented below share a single source sample, sequenced in a study of cytomegalovirus exposure and HLA in healthy donors. It was with 60 Vbeta and 13 Jbeta primers that the PCR ran. Only in-frame clones appear in the TCRdb table, and some are missing; sequencing was by immunoSEQ multiplex PCR. The repertoire holds approximately 170,000 clones, roughly 73% seen once, with 3% to 3.5% in the top ten. Sequencing used PBMCs. All receptors come from a female donor in good health and CMV-seronegative.

The rearrangement joins TRBV15 to TRBJ2-7, with 9 bases matching TRBD1. V lost 4 bases, J lost 5 bases, and 6 bases stayed unmatched. Germline-derived CDR1 and CDR2 are LNHNV and YYDKDF (reference sequence). CDR3 length: 14 residues. CDR3 sequence: CATSMGQGIDEQYF. As DNA, the CDR3 is TGTGCCACCAGCATGGGACAGGGAATTGACGAGCAGTACTTC. The full variable domain, in which reference TRBV15 and TRBJ2-7 provide the parts outside the CDR3, is DAMVIQNPRYQVTQFGKPVTLSCSQTLNHNVMYWYQQKSSQAPKLLFHYYDKDFNNEADTPDNFQSRRPNTSFCFLDIRSPGLGDTAMYLCATSMGQGIDEQYFGPGTRLTVT.

The V call is TRBV2, the J call TRBJ2-1; 7 bases are shared with TRBD2. Germline-derived CDR1 and CDR2 are SNHLY and FYNNEI. The CDR3 contains 15 residues. After removal of 7 bases from V and 3 bases from J, the junction contained 9 bases not matched to a gene. CDR3 sequence reads: CASIPGTTHYNEQFF. DNA of the CDR3: TGTGCCAGCATCCCCGGGACTACCCACTACAATGAGCAGTTCTTC. Supplemented by reference TRBV2 and TRBJ2-1, the full variable domain reads EPEVTQTPSHQVTQMGQEVILRCVPISNHLYFYWYRQILGQKVEFLVSFYNNEISEKSEIFDDQFSVERPDGSNFTLKIRSTKLEDSAMYFCASIPGTTHYNEQFFGPGTRLTVL.

The genes are TRBV27 and TRBJ2-7; D perhaps matches TRBD2 (6 bases). Germline CDR1 is MNHEY and CDR2 is SMNVEV (reference sequence). The V end lost 10 bases, the J end lost 6 bases, and 13 bases lay between the germline ends. The CDR3 loop spans 11 amino acids. The CDR3 DNA sequence: TGTGCCACCTCGGTGGGGGGCGAGCAGTACTTC. It specifies CATSVGGEQYF.